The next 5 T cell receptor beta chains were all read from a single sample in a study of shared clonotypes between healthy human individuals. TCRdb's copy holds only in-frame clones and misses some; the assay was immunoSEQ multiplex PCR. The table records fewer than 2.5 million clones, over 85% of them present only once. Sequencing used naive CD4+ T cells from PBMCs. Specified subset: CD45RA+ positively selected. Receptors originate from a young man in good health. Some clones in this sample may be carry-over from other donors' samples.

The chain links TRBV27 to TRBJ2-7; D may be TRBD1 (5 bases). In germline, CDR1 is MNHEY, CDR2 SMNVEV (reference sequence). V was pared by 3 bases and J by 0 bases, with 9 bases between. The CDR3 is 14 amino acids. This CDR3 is CASSFTDSSYEQYF. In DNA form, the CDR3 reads TGTGCCAGCAGTTTTACAGACAGCTCCTACGAGCAGTACTTC.

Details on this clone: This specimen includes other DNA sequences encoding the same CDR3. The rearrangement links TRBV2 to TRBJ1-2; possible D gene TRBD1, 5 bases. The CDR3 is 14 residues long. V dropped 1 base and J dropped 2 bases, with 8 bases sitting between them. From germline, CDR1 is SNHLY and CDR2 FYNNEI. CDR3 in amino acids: CASSEVGGNYGYTF. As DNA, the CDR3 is TGTGCCAGCAGTGAAGTGGGGGGGAACTATGGCTACACCTTC.

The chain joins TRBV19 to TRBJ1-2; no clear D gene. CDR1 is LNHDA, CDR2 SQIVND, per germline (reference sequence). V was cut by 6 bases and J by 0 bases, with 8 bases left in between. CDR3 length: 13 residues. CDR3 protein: CASSVLTNYGYTF. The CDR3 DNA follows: TGTGCCAGTAGCGTCCTAACTAACTATGGCTACACCTTC. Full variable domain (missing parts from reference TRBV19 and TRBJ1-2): DGGITQSPKYLFRKEGQNVTLSCEQNLNHDAMYWYRQDPGQGLRLIYYSQIVNDFQKGDIAEGYSVSREKKESFPLTVTSAQKNPTAFYLCASSVLTNYGYTFGSGTRLTVV.

CDR3 sequence: CASSQEMGRIDYGYTF. In DNA, the CDR3 is TGTGCCAGCAGCCAAGAGATGGGCAGGATAGACTATGGCTACACCTTC. The chain uses TRBV14 and TRBJ1-2; D uncertain. CDR1 is SGHDN and CDR2 is FVKESK in the germline V gene. Trimming left V 0 bases short and J 3 bases short, with 14 bases between. The CDR3 contains 16 residues. The full variable domain, completed using reference TRBV14 and TRBJ1-2, is EAGVTQFPSHSVIEKGQTVTLRCDPISGHDNLYWYRRVMGKEIKFLLHFVKESKQDESGMPNNRFLAERTGGTYSTLKVQPAELEDSGVYFCASSQEMGRIDYGYTFGSGTRLTVV.

CDR3 sequence reads: CASGQDSYGYTF. CDR3 DNA: TGTGCCAGCGGACAGGACTCTTATGGCTACACCTTC. The V and J genes are TRBV2 and TRBJ1-2; 7 nucleotides match TRBD1. V trimming: 8 bases; J trimming: 5 bases; junction bases outside the gene matches: 5. Germline V CDR1 and CDR2: SNHLY, FYNNEI. The CDR3 contains 12 residues.